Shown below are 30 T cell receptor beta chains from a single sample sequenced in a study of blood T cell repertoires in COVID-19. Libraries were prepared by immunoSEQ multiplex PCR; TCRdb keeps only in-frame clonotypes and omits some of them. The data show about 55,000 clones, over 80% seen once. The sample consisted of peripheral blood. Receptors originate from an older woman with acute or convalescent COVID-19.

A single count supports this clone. CDR3 DNA sequence: TGTGCCAGCAGTTTATTTGGGGACACCTACGAGCAGTACTTC. Its protein product is CASSLFGDTYEQYF. This chain links TRBV28 with TRBJ2-7, with TRBD1 as a possible D gene (6 bases). Germline CDR1 reads MDHEN; CDR2 reads SYDVKM. V shed 1 base and J shed 2 bases, with 9 bases lying between them. CDR3 size: 14 residues.

CDR3 in DNA: TGTGCCACCAGTGATAGGACTAGCGGGAGTGTCGTTGATACGCAGTATTTT. Its translation is CATSDRTSGSVVDTQYF. The genes are TRBV24-1 and TRBJ2-3; 13 positions match TRBD2. The germline V gene encodes CDR1 KGHDR and CDR2 SFDVKD. The CDR3 spans 17 residues. With 3 bases clipped from V and 6 bases from J, the junction kept 8 bases outside the gene matches.

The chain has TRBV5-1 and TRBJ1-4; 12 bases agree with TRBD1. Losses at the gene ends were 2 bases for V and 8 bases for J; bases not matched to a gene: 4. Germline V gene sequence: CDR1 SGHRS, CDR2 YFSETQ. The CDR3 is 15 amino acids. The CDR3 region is CASSFSGTGGEKLFF. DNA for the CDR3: TGCGCCAGCAGCTTCTCAGGGACAGGGGGCGAAAAACTGTTTTTT.

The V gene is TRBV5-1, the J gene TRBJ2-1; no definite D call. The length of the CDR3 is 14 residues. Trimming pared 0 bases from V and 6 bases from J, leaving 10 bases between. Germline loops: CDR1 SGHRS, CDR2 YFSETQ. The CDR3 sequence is CASSLDPDGNEQFF. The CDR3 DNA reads TGCGCCAGCAGCTTGGACCCAGATGGCAATGAGCAGTTCTTC.

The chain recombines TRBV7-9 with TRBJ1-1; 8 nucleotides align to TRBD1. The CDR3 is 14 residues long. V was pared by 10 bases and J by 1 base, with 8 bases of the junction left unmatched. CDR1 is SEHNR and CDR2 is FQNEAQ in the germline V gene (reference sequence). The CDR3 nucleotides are TGTGCCACCCCAGGTGGGACAGGGAACACTGAAGCTTTCTTT. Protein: CATPGGTGNTEAFF.

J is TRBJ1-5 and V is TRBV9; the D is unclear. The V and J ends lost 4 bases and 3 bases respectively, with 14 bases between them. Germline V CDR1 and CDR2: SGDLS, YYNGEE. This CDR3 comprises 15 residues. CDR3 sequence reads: CASSPRDLDNQPQHF. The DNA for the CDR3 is TGTGCCAGCAGCCCGAGGGATTTGGACAATCAGCCCCAGCATTTT.

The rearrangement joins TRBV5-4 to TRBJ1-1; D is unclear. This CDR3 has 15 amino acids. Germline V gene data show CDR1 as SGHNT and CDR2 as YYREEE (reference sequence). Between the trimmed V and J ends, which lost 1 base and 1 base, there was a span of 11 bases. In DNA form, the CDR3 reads TGTGCCAGCAGCTTGAAGCGCACCCGGAACACTGAAGCTTTCTTT. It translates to CASSLKRTRNTEAFF.

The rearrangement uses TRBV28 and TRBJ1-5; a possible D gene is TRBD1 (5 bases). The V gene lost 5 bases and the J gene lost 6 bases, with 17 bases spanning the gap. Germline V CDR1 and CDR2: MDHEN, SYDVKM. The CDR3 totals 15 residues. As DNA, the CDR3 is TGTGCCAGCAGTCTACCTACTGGGGGGGGTCAGCCCCAGCATTTT. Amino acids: CASSLPTGGGQPQHF. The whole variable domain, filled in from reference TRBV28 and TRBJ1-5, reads DVKVTQSSRYLVKRTGEKVFLECVQDMDHENMFWYRQDPGLGLRLIYFSYDVKMKEKGDIPEGYSVSREKKERFSLILESASTNQTSMYLCASSLPTGGGQPQHFGDGTRLSIL.

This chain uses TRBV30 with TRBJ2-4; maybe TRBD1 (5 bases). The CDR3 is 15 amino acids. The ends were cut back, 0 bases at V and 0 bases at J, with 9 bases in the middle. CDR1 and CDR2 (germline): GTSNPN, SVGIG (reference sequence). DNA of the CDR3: TGTGCCTGGAGTGTGGGGCGGCTAGCCAAAAACATTCAGTACTTC. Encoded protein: CAWSVGRLAKNIQYF.

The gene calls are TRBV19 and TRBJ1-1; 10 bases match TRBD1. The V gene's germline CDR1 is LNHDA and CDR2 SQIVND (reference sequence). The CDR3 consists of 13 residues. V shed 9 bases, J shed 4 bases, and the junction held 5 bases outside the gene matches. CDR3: CASIRDRGTEAFF. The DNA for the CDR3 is TGTGCCAGCATCCGGGACAGGGGCACTGAAGCTTTCTTT.

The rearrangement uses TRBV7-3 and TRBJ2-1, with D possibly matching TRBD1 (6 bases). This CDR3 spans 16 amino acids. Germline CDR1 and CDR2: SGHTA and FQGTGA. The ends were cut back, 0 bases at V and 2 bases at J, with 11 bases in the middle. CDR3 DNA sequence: TGTGCCAGCAGCTTAACCTCCGGGACAACCTACAATGAGCAGTTCTTC. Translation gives CASSLTSGTTYNEQFF.

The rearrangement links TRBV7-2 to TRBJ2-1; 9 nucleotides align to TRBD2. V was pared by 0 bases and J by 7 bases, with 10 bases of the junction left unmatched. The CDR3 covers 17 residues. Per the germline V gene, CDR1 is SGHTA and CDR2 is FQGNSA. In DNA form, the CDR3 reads TGTGCCAGCAGCTTAGCGTGGGTAGCGGGGGTAGGGAATGAGCAGTTCTTC. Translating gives CASSLAWVAGVGNEQFF. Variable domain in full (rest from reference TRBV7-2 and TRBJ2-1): GAGVSQSPSNKVTEKGKDVELRCDPISGHTALYWYRQSLGQGLEFLIYFQGNSAPDKSGLPSDRFSAERTGGSVSTLTIQRTQQEDSAVYLCASSLAWVAGVGNEQFFGPGTRLTVL.

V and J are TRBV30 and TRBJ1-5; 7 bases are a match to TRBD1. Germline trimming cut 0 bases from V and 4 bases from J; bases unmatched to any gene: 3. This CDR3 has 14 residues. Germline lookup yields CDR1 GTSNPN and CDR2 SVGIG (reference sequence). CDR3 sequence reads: CAWSVGTVNQPQHF. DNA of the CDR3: TGTGCCTGGAGTGTAGGGACAGTAAATCAGCCCCAGCATTTT.

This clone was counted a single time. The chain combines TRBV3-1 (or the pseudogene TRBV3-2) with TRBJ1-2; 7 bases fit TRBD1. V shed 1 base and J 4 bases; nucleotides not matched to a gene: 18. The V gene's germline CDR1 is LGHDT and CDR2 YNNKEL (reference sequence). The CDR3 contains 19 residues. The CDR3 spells CASSQALGGGPRESYGYTF. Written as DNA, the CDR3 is TGTGCCAGCAGCCAAGCGTTAGGGGGCGGCCCAAGGGAGTCCTATGGCTACACCTTC.

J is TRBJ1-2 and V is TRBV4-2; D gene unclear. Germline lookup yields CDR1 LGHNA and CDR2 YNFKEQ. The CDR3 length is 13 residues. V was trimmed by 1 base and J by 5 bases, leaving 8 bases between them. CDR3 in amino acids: CASSQAGPYGYTF. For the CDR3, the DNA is TGTGCCAGCAGCCAAGCCGGTCCTTATGGCTACACCTTC.

The DNA for the CDR3 is TGCAGCGTCAAAGCAGGGGTGATGAACACTGAAGCTTTCTTT. Translation gives CSVKAGVMNTEAFF. The chain uses TRBV29-1 and TRBJ1-1, with D possibly TRBD1 on 6 matching bases. The V and J ends lost 6 bases and 0 bases respectively, with 14 bases between them. This CDR3 has 14 amino acids. Per germline, CDR1 SQVTM and CDR2 ANQGSEA.

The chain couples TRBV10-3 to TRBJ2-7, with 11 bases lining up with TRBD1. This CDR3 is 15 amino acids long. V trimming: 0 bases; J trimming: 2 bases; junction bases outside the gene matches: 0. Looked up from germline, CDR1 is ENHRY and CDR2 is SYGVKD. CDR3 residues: CAISESGQGAYEQYF. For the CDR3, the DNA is TGTGCCATCAGTGAGTCGGGACAGGGGGCCTACGAGCAGTACTTC.

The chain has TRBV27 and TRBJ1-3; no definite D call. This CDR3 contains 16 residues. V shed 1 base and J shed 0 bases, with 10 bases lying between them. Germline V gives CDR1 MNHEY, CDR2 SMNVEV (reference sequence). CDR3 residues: CASSLLTPNSGNTIYF. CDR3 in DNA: TGTGCCAGCAGTTTATTGACTCCGAACTCTGGAAACACCATATATTTT.

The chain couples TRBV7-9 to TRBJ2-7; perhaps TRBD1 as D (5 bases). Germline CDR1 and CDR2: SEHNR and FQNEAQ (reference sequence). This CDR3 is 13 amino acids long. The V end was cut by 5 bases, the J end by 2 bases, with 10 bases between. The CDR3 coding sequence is TGTGCCAGCAGCCCGGACACGACCTACGAGCAGTACTTC. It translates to CASSPDTTYEQYF.

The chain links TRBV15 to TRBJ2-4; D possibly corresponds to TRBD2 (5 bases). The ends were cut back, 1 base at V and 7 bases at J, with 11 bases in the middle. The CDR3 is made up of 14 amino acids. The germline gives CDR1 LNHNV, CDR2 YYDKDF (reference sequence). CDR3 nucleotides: TGTGCCACCAGCAGAGGGGCGGGTGGCAACATTCAGTACTTC. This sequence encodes CATSRGAGGNIQYF.

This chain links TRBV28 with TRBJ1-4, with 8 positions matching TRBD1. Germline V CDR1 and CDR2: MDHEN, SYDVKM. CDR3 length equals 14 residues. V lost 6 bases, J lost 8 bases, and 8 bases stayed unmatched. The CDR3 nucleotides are TGTGCCAGCAGGGAGACAGGGGCCGGCGAAAAACTGTTTTTT. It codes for CASRETGAGEKLFF.

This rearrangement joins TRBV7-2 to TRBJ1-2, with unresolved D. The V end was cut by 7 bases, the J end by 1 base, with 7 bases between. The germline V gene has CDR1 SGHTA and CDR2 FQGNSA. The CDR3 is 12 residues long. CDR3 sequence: CASTKLNYGYTF. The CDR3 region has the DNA TGTGCCAGCACCAAGCTTAACTATGGCTACACCTTC.

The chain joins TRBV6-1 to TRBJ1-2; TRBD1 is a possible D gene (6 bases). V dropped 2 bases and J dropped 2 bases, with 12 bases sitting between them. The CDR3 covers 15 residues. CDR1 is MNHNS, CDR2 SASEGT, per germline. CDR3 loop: CASSEPGQPNYGYTF. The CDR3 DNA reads TGTGCCAGCAGTGAACCGGGACAACCGAACTATGGCTACACCTTC.

CDR3 DNA sequence: TGCGCCAGCAGCTTGGAACAGCTGAACACTGAAGCTTTCTTT. Translated: CASSLEQLNTEAFF. This rearrangement joins TRBV5-1 to TRBJ1-1; D uncertain. CDR1 is SGHRS, CDR2 YFSETQ, per germline. V was shortened by 0 bases and J by 0 bases, with 6 bases between the two germline ends. The CDR3 is 14 amino acids. The complete variable domain, with remaining parts taken from reference TRBV5-1 and TRBJ1-1, reads KAGVTQTPRYLIKTRGQQVTLSCSPISGHRSVSWYQQTPGQGLQFLFEYFSETQRNKGNFPGRFSGRQFSNSRSEMNVSTLELGDSALYLCASSLEQLNTEAFFGQGTRLTVV.

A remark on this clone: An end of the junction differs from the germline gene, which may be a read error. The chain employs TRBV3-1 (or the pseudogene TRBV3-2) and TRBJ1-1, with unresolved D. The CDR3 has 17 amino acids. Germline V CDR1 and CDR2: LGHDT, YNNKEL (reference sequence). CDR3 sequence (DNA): TGTGCCGGCAGCCAAGGTGGTCTTCTAAGGGCGGGCACTGAAGCTTTCTTT. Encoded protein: CAGSQGGLLRAGTEAFF.

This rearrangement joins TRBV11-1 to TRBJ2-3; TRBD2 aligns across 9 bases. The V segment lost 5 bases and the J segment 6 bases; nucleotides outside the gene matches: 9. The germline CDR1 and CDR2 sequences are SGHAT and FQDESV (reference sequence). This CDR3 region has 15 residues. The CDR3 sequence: CASSRSGLALDTQYF. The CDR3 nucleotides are TGTGCCAGCAGCCGATCGGGACTAGCTTTGGATACGCAGTATTTT.

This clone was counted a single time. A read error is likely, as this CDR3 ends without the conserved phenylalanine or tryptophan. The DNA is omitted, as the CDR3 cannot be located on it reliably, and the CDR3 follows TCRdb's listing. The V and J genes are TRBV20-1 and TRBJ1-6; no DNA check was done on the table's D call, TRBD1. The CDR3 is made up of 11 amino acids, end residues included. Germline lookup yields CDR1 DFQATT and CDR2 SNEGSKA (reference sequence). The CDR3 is CSARGGSLWKT.

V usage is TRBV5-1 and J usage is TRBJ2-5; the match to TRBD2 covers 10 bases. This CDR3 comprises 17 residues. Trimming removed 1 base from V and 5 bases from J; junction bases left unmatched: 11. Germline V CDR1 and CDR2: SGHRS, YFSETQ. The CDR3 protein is CASSLMASGGLGETQYF. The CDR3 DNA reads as TGCGCCAGCAGCTTGATGGCTAGCGGGGGCCTTGGGGAGACCCAGTACTTC.

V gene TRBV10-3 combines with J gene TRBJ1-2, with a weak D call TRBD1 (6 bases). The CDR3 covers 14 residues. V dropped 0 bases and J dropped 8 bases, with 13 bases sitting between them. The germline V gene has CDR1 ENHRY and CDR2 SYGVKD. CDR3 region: CAISESARGQGYTF. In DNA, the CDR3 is TGTGCCATCAGTGAGTCCGCCAGGGGACAAGGCTACACCTTC.

This CDR3 reads CSVVARGRAKNEQYF. The DNA of the CDR3 is TGCAGCGTTGTGGCCCGAGGGAGGGCAAAGAACGAGCAGTACTTC. The chain joins TRBV29-1 to TRBJ2-7, with 7 bases aligning to TRBD2. The V segment lost 4 bases and the J segment 5 bases; nucleotides outside the gene matches: 14. The CDR3 totals 15 residues. The germline CDR1 and CDR2 sequences are SQVTM and ANQGSEA.